This T cell receptor beta chain was observed in a study of Graves' ophthalmopathy and Graves' hyperthyroidism (dated by TCRdb to 2016 to 2019). At the level of the whole study: Peripheral blood was collected before any treatment was given, at the time of initial diagnosis. Following sample collection, hyperthyroidism patients were given methimazole at a starting dose of 30 mg daily, and ophthalmopathy patients were given high-dose intravenous methylprednisolone. In total, 135 blood samples were TCR-sequenced: around 42 ophthalmopathy, over 70 hyperthyroidism and approximately 17 hyperthyroidism-to-ophthalmopathy patients. An independent validation cohort was composed of around 19 hyperthyroidism patients and 17 patients who later progressed from hyperthyroidism to ophthalmopathy. The study used TCR beta repertoire signatures to distinguish Graves' ophthalmopathy from Graves' hyperthyroidism and to predict progression to ophthalmopathy. T-cell repertoires of thyroid tissue and blood were compared in five or six hyperthyroidism patients. To explore V-J signatures that separate ophthalmopathy from hyperthyroidism, a discovery set of approximately 100 patients was enrolled, consisting of about 45 with ophthalmopathy and roughly 57 with stable hyperthyroidism.

Hyperthyroidism was defined as stable when no progression to ophthalmopathy occurred within 18 months of follow-up. The hyperthyroidism patients were 18 to 65 years old and newly diagnosed, with a disease duration of less than 2 months. Patients with other autoimmune diseases, uncontrolled infections, pregnancy or lactation were excluded from the study. Diagnosis relied on clinical symptoms, serum thyroxine, TRAb, thyroid ultrasound and orbital computed tomography. PBMCs were isolated from around 10 ml of fresh peripheral blood by Ficoll-Paque density gradient centrifugation. Trizol reagent was used to extract the total RNA, and its quality was then checked on an Agilent 2100 Bioanalyzer. Broader findings and caveats from the paper: Most expanded thyroid clonotypes with frequency above 0.001 were also detected in blood, suggesting blood repertoires may reflect the thyroid immune response. In validation, the model predicted ophthalmopathy progression with more than 70% sensitivity and roughly 72% specificity; 12 predicted patients were CT-confirmed with GO in a median of approximately 6.5 months. Ophthalmopathy was separated from stable hyperthyroidism by the 13-signature model with around 89% sensitivity and 81% to 84% specificity in cross-validation and with 80%/75% in the test set. No statistical method was used to set the sample size in advance, and the investigators knew which group each participant was assigned to.

This clonotype has at least ten counts. Its antigen is not yet known. Per-nucleotide qualities are absent, and no much larger clonotype sits a single base away. For repertoire sequencing, the TCR beta CDR3 regions were amplified from RNA transcripts. A first-round RT-PCR used HTBI primers with the Qiagen OneStep RT-PCR kit, followed by a second-round multiplex PCR, size selection and purification. Sequencing of the libraries was carried out on an Illumina HiSeq2000 in paired-end mode with 100 bp reads. Concerning the study's data processing: Reads were processed with SOAPnuke, discarding reads with adapters, uncalled bases, mean Phred below 15, or no exact constant-primer or identifier match. COPE v1.2.5 was used to merge the high-quality paired reads. Each unique nucleotide sequence was defined as a clonotype, and clonotypes were aligned to IMGT TRB V, D and J references with MiTCR v1.1. The analysis was limited to V-J combinations with a frequency above 0.0001, which together covered 99.2% of repertoires. For each V-J combination, a TCR clonal expansion and chaos score was defined as the ratio of F50 clonal expansion to chaos observed in the TCRdist matrix. Welch's t-statistics and random forest were used to reduce features to some 13 V-J combinations, which were fed into a naive Bayes classifier. The similarity between thyroid and blood repertoires was quantified using the Morisita-Horn index. TCRdb took the public reads, trimmed them with fastp at Q25, ran MiXCR for clone calling and kept in-frame beta chains. Each record represents a unique CDR3 protein, reported with the most common genes and DNA among its rows. TCRdb's processing, not the authors', yielded these V and J calls. The sample profile shows about 39,000 distinct CDR3 sequences; roughly 50% of them were found once. About 25% of the sample rests with the top ten.

The germline V gene sets CDR1 to SQVTM and CDR2 to ANQGSEA. The junction carries 11 bases between V and J, which are trimmed by 0 bases and 2 bases respectively. The CDR3 spans 14 residues, from the cysteine through the phenylalanine. The entry retains the CDR3 DNA only, 42 bases that are in frame from base 1. The rearrangement combines TRBV29-1 with TRBJ2-7; the D gene remains uncertain. Input material: peripheral blood. The sequence was collected from an adult woman with stable Graves' hyperthyroidism. The CDR3 region: CSVEDSHGPYEQYF. The nucleotide sequence is given as TGCAGCGTTGAAGATTCCCACGGCCCCTACGAGCAGTACTTC.